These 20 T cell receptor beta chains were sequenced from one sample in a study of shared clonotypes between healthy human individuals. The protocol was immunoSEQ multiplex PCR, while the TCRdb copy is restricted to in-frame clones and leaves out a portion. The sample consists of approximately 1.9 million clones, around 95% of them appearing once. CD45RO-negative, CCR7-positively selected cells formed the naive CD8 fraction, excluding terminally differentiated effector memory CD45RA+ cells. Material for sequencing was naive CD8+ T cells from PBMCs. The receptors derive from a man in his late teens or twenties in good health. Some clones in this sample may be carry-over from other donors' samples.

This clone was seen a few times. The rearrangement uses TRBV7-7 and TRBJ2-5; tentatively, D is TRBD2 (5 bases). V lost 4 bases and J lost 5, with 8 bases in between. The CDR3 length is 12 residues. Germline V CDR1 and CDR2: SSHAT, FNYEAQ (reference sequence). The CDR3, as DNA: TGTGCCAGCAGCTACCCGGGGGAGACCCAGTACTTC. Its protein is CASSYPGETQYF.

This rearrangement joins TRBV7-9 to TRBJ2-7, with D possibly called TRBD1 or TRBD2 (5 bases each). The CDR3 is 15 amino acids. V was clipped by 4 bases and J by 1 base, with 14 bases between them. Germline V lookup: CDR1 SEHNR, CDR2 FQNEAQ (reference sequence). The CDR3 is CASSSKPGPSYEQYF. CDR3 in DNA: TGTGCCAGCAGCTCTAAACCGGGACCATCCTACGAGCAGTACTTC.

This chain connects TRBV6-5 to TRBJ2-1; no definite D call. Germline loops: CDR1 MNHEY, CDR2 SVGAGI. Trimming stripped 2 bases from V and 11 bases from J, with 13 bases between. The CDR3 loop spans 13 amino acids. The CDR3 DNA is TGTGCCAGCAGTTACGCGTCAGCCCTACAGCAGTTCTTC. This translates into CASSYASALQQFF.

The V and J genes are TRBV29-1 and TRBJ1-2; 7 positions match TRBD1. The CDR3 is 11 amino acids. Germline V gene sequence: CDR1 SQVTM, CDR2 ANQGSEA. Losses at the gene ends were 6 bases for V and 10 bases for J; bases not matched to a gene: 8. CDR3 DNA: TGCAGCGTACCCACGGGACAGACCTACACCTTC. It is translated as CSVPTGQTYTF.

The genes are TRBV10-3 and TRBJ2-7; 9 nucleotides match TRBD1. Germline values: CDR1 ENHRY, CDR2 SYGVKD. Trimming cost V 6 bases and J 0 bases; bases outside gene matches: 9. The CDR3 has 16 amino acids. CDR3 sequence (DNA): TGTGCCATCAGCCGATGGACAGGGGACGACTCCTACGAGCAGTACTTC. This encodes CAISRWTGDDSYEQYF.

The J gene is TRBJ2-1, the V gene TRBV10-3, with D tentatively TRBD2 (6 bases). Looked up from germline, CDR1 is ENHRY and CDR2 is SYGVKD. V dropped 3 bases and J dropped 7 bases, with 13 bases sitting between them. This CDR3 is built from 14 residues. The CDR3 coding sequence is TGTGCCATCAGTGACCCGGAGGGGTTGAATGAGCAGTTCTTC. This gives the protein CAISDPEGLNEQFF.

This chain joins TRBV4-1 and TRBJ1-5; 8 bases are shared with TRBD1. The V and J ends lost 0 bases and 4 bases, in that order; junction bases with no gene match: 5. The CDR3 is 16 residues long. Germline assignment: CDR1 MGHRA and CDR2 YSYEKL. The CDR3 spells CASSQEQDRVNQPQHF. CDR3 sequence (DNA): TGCGCCAGCAGCCAAGAACAGGACAGGGTGAATCAGCCCCAGCATTTT.

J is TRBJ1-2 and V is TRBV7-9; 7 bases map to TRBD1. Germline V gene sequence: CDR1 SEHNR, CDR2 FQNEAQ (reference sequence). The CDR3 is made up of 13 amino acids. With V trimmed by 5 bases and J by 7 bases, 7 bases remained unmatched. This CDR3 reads CASSQGEPGGYTF. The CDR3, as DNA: TGTGCCAGCAGCCAGGGGGAGCCCGGTGGCTACACCTTC.

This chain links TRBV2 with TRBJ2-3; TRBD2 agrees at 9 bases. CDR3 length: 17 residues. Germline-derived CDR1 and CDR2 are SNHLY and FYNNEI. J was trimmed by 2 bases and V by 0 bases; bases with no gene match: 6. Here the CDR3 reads CASSEALLAGTTDTQYF. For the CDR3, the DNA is TGTGCCAGCAGTGAAGCGCTTCTAGCGGGAACCACAGATACGCAGTATTTT.

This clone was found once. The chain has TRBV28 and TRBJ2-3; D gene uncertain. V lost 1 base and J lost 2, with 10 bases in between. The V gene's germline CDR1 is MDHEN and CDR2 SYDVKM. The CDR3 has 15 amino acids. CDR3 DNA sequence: TGTGCCAGCAGTTTATCTCAAACCCCCACAGATACGCAGTATTTT. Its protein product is CASSLSQTPTDTQYF.

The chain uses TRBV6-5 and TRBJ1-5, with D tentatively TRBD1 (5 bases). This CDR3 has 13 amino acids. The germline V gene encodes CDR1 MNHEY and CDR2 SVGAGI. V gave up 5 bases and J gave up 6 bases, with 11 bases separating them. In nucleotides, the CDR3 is TGTGCCAGCAGTCATGGGGGTGGTCAGCCCCAGCATTTT. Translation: CASSHGGGQPQHF.

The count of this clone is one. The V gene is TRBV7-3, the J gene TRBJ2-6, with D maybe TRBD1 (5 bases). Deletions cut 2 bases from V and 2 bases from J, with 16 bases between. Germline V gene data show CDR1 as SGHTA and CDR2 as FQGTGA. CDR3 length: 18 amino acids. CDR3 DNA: TGTGCCAGCAGCTTAGACACGGGCAGGGTAACTGGGGCCAACGTCCTGACTTTC. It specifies CASSLDTGRVTGANVLTF.

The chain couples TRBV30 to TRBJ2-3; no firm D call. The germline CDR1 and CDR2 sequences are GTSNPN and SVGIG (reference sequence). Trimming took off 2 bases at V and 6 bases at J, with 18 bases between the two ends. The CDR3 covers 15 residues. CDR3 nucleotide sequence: TGTGCCTGGAGTCAGGACCTTGGAACTCCGGATACGCAGTATTTT. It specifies CAWSQDLGTPDTQYF.

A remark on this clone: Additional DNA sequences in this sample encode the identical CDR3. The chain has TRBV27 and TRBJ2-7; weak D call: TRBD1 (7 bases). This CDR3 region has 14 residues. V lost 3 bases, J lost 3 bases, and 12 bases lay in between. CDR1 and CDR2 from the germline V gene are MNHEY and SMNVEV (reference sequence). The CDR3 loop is CASSFAGGGYEQYF. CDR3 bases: TGTGCCAGCAGTTTCGCAGGGGGAGGCTACGAGCAGTACTTC.

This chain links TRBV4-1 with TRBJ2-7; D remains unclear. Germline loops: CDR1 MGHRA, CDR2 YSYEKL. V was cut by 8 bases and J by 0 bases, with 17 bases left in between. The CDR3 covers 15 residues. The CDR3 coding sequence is TGCGCCAGCCTGGATTTAGTAGGAAGCTCCTACGAGCAGTACTTC. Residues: CASLDLVGSSYEQYF.

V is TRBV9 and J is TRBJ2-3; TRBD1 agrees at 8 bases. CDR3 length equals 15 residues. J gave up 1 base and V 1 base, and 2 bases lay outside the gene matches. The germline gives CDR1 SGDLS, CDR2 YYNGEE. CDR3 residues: CASSVMGQGTDTQYF. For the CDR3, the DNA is TGTGCCAGCAGCGTAATGGGACAGGGCACAGATACGCAGTATTTT. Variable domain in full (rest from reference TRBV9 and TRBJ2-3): DSGVTQTPKHLITATGQRVTLRCSPRSGDLSVYWYQQSLDQGLQFLIQYYNGEERAKGNILERFSAQQFPDLHSELNLSSLELGDSALYFCASSVMGQGTDTQYFGPGTRLTVL.

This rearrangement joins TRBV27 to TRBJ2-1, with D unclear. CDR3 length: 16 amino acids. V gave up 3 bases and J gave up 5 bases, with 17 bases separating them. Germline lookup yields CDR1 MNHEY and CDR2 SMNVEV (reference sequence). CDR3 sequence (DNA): TGTGCCAGCAGTTTTCCCAAATTAAACGGTGACAATGAGCAGTTCTTC. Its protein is CASSFPKLNGDNEQFF.

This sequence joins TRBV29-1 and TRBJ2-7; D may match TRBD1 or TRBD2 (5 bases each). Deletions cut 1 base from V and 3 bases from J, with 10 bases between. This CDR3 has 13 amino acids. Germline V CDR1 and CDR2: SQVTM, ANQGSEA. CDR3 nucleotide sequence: TGCAGCGTTGAAGTTGGGGCGGGCTACGAGCAGTACTTC. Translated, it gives CSVEVGAGYEQYF.

The DNA for the CDR3 is TGTGCCAGCAGCGTAGGGGCCGCTCCAGGGGGGAACATTCAGTACTTC. Its protein is CASSVGAAPGGNIQYF. The chain links TRBV9 to TRBJ2-4, with a tentative D call TRBD1 (7 bases). The V and J ends lost 0 bases and 7 bases respectively, with 17 bases between them. The CDR3 is made up of 16 amino acids. The germline gives CDR1 SGDLS, CDR2 YYNGEE.

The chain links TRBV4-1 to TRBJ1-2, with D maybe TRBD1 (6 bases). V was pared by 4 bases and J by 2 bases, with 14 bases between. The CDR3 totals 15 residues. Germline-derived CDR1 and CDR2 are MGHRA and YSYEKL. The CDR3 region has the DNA TGCGCCAGCAGCCCCCGAGAGGGGGTGAACTATGGCTACACCTTC. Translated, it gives CASSPREGVNYGYTF.